The T cell receptor beta chain described here comes from a study of OX40 agonist ivuxolimab in advanced cancers. Overall study context: Patients were treated with ivuxolimab, an agonistic anti-OX40 (CD134) antibody. Participants, roughly 81% male, averaged about 59 years of age, ranging from about 20 to 79.

Details on this clone: Its cognate antigen is unknown.

Findings of the study overall: Low clonal expansion, among the lowest seen, marked partial responders at 0.1-3.0 mg/kg.

TCRdb keeps only in-frame clones here, not all; method: immunoSEQ multiplex PCR. Of fewer than 30,000 clones listed, more than 75% are singletons. CDR3 length: 15 residues. Germline CDR1 MGHRA, CDR2 YSYEKL. Trimming pared 5 bases from V and 2 bases from J, leaving 15 bases between. The sequenced sample was CD4+ or CD8+ T cells sorted from blood, obtained in a trial of the OX40 agonist ivuxolimab. The clonotype was recovered from an adult with an advanced solid tumor such as melanoma, head and neck, liver or kidney cancer. The chain has TRBV4-1 and TRBJ1-1; D gene unclear. The CDR3, as DNA: TGCGCCAGCAGCTGGAGAACGGGGTCTAACACTGAAGCTTTCTTT. This codes for CASSWRTGSNTEAFF.